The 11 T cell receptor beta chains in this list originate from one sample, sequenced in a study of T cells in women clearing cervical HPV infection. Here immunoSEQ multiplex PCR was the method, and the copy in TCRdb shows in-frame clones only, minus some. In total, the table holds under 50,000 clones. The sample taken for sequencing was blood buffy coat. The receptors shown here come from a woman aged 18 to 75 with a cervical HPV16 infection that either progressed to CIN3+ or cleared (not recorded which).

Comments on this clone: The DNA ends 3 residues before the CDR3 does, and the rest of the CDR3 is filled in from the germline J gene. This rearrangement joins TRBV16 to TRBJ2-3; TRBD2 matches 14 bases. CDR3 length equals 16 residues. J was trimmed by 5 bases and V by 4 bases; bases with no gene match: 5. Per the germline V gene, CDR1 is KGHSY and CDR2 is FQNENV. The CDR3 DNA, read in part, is TGTGCCAGCAGCCGGACTAGCGGGGGGCTGCGAGATACG. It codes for CASSRTSGGLRDT. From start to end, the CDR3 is CASSRTSGGLRDTQYF.

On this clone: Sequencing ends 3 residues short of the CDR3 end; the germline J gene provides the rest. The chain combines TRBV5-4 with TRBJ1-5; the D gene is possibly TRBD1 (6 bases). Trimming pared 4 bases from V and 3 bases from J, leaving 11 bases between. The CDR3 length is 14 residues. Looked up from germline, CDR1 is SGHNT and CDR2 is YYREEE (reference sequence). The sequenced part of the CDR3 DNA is TGTGCCAGCAGCCAGGACAGCAACAATCAGCCC. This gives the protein CASSQDSNNQP. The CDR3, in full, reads CASSQDSNNQPQHF.

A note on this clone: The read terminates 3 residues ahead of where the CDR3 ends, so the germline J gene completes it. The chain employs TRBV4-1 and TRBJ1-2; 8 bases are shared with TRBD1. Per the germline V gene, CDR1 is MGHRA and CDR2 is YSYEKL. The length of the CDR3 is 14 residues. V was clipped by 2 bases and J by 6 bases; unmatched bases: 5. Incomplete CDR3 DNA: TGCGCCAGCAGCCAACCACAGGGGGGAGATGGC. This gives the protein CASSQPQGGDG. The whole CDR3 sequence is CASSQPQGGDGYTF.

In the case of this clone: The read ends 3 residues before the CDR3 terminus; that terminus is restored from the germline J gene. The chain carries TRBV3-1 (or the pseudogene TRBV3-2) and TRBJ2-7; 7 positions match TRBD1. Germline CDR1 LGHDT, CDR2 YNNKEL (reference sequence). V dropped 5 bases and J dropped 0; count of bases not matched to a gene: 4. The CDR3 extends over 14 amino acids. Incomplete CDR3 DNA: TGTGCCAGCAGCTCCGACAGGGACTCCTACGAG. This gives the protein CASSSDRDSYE. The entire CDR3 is CASSSDRDSYEQYF.

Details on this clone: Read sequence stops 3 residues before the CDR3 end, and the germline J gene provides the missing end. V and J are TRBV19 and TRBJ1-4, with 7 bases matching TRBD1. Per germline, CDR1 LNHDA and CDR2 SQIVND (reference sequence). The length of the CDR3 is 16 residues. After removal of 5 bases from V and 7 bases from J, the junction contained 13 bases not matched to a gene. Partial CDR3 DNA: TGTGCCAGTAGTTCATTCCGGGACAGTGCGGTTGAAAAA. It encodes CASSSFRDSAVEK. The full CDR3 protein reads CASSSFRDSAVEKLFF.

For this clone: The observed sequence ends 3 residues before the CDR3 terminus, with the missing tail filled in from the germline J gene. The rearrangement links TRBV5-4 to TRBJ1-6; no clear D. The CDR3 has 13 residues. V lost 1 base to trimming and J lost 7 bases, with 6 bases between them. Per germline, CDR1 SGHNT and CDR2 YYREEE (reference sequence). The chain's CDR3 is CASSLSLNSPLHF. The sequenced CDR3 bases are TGTGCCAGCAGCTTGTCTTTAAATTCACCC.

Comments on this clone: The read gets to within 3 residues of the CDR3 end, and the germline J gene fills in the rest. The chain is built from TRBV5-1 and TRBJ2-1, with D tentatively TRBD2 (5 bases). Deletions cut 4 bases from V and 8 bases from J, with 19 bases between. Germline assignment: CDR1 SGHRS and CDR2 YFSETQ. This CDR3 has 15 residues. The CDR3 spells CASSKDGVRSDEQFF. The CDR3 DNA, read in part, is TGCGCCAGCAGCAAGGACGGGGTGAGGTCGGATGAG.

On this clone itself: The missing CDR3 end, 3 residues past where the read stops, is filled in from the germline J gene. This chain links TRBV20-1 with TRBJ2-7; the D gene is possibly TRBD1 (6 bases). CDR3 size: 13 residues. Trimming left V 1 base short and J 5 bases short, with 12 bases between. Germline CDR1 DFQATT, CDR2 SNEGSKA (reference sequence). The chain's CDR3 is CSARVQGSDEQYF. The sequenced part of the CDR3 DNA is TGCAGTGCTAGAGTTCAGGGGTCGGACGAG.

CDR3 DNA, as far as it was read: TGCGCCAGCAGCTTGGCCGTGACTAGCGGTAAATTCTCGAACACCGGGGAG. Amino acids: CASSLAVTSGKFSNTGE. From start to end, the CDR3 is CASSLAVTSGKFSNTGELFF. J is TRBJ2-2 and V is TRBV5-1, with 9 nucleotides matching TRBD2. The missing CDR3 end, 3 residues past where the read stops, is filled in from the germline J gene. Trimming removed 0 bases from V and 0 bases from J; junction bases left unmatched: 12. This CDR3 comprises 20 residues. CDR1 is SGHRS and CDR2 is YFSETQ in the germline V gene.

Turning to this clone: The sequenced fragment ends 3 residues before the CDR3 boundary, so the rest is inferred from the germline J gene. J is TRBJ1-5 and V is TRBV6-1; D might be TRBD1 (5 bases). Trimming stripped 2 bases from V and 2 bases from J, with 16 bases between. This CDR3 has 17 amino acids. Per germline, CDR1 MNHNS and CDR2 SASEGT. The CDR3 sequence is CASSENLGGSGNQPQHF. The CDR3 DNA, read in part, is TGTGCCAGCAGTGAAAATCTGGGGGGATCGGGCAATCAGCCC.

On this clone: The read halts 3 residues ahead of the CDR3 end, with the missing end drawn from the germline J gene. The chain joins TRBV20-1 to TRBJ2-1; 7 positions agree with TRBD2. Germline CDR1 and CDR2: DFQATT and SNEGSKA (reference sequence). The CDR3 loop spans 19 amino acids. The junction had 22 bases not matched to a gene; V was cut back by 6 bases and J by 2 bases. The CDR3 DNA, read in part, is TGCAGTGCCCCTAGGAGGCGAAGCGGGGCTGAATGGGCCTACAATGAG. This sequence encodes CSAPRRRSGAEWAYNE. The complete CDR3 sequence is CSAPRRRSGAEWAYNEQFF.